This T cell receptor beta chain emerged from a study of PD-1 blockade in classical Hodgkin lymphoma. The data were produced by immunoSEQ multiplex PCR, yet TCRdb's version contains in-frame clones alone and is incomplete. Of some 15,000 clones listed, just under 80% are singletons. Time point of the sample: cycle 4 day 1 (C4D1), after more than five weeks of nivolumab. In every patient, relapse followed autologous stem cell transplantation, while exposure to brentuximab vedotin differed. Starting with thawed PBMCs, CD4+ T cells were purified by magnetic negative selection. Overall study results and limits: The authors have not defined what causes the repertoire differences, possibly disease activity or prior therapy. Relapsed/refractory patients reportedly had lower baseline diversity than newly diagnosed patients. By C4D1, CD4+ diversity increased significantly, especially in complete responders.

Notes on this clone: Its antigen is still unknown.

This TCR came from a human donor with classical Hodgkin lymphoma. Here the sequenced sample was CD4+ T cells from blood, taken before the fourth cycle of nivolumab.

Written as DNA, the CDR3 is TGTGCCAGCAGCCCTCAGGGTTTCCTAGCGGGAGTCGATGAGCAGTTCTTC. This gives the protein CASSPQGFLAGVDEQFF. The gene calls are TRBV7-9 and TRBJ2-1, with TRBD2 matching over 10 bases. The V gene end was trimmed by 5 bases and the J gene end by 8 bases; junction bases not matched to a gene: 15. The CDR3 has 17 amino acids. CDR1 and CDR2 (germline): SEHNR, FQNEAQ (reference sequence).